This T cell receptor (beta chain) emerged from a study of shared clonotypes between healthy human individuals. Study-level points and caveats: Relative to memory subsets, naive subsets generally showed larger estimated richness.

Genomic DNA per cell subset filled all wells of several immunoSEQ plates. Clones were sequenced by immunoSEQ multiplex PCR, and TCRdb holds only the in-frame ones, with some missing. Of some 1 million clones in the sample, roughly 75% were seen once. Concerning this clone: The antigen is not known. The sample contains more than one DNA sequence encoding this CDR3.

The V end lost 0 bases, the J end lost 2 bases, and 7 bases lay between the germline ends. Germline V gives CDR1 SGDLS, CDR2 YYNGEE. The CDR3 sequence is 14 residues long. This TCR was sampled from a man in his late teens or twenties in good health. Sequencing was performed on memory CD4+ T cells sorted from blood. Described subset: CD45RA-negative fraction. The V gene is TRBV9, the J gene TRBJ2-3, with D possibly being TRBD1 (5 bases). CDR3 sequence (DNA): TGTGCCAGCAGCGTAGGGGGCGTCACAGATACGCAGTATTTT. As protein: CASSVGGVTDTQYF. The full variable domain, in which reference TRBV9 and TRBJ2-3 provide the parts outside the CDR3, is DSGVTQTPKHLITATGQRVTLRCSPRSGDLSVYWYQQSLDQGLQFLIQYYNGEERAKGNILERFSAQQFPDLHSELNLSSLELGDSALYFCASSVGGVTDTQYFGPGTRLTVL.